These T cell receptor beta chains were read from a single sample in a study of blood T cells in healthy people across ages. Via MiXCR, TCRdb re-called the 5' RACE reads, giving one row per CDR3 protein. The table shows 1.5 million or so distinct CDR3 sequences, with 40% to 50% occurring only once. The material sequenced was blood. The source is a woman in her late teens or twenties in good health. CDR3s include the opening cysteine and the closing phenylalanine or tryptophan. The order of the fields is V gene, clone size, J gene, D gene, CDR3 DNA, CDR3 protein. The D gene is left open where the match is weak. Rows may omit the clone size; those that give it use once, few, many or a size class.

V: TRBV18; size: .; J: TRBJ2-7; D: .; DNA: TGTGCCAGCTCACCCCCCGCTGGTGGCGGGGGCCCTTACGAGCAGTACTTC; CDR3: CASSPPAGGGGPYEQYF
V: TRBV10-3; size: .; J: TRBJ1-5; D: .; DNA: TGTGCCATCAGTCAGACGCCCGCAGGGACTGAGCAGCCCCAGCATTTT; CDR3: CAISQTPAGTEQPQHF
V: TRBV4-1; size: few; J: TRBJ1-4; D: .; DNA: TGCGCCAGCAGCCAAGGACCGGCGGGTAACCTTAATGAAAAACTGTTTTTT; CDR3: CASSQGPAGNLNEKLFF
V: TRBV5-1; size: .; J: TRBJ2-2; D: TRBD1; DNA: TGCGCCAGCAGCTTGTACGGACAGGGGGTCTCCGGGGAGCTGTTTTTT; CDR3: CASSLYGQGVSGELFF
V: TRBV30; size: .; J: TRBJ2-7; D: TRBD2; DNA: TGTGCCTGGAGTGTGGGAGGGGTGGCCTACGAGCAGTACTTC; CDR3: CAWSVGGVAYEQYF
V: TRBV28; size: .; J: TRBJ2-7; D: .; DNA: TGTGCCAGCAGTTTTGCAGATTACTACGAGCAGTACTTC; CDR3: CASSFADYYEQYF
V: TRBV6-5; size: .; J: TRBJ2-7; D: TRBD1; DNA: TGTGCCAGCAGGAGAGACAGGGGAGTGAGGGAGCAGTACTTC; CDR3: CASRRDRGVREQYF
V: TRBV12-3/TRBV12-4; size: few; J: TRBJ2-7; D: .; DNA: TGTGCCAGCAGAAAAGGTGGGACAAGTTCCTACGAGCAGTACTTC; CDR3: CASRKGGTSSYEQYF
V: TRBV7-2; size: .; J: TRBJ1-2; D: .; DNA: TGTGCCAGCAGCTGGCCCCGTGGGTCCCATTTAACGGGCTACACCTTC; CDR3: CASSWPRGSHLTGYTF
V: TRBV4-2; size: few; J: TRBJ2-1; D: TRBD1; DNA: TGTGCCAGCAGCCAAGAAGGCGCCGGGACAGGGGAGGTCCTCAATGAGCAGTTCTTC; CDR3: CASSQEGAGTGEVLNEQFF
V: TRBV4-1; size: .; J: TRBJ2-1; D: TRBD2; DNA: TGCGCCAGCAGCCAAGATTTCGCGGGAGCTGCCTACAATGAGCAGTTCTTC; CDR3: CASSQDFAGAAYNEQFF
V: TRBV6-6; size: .; J: TRBJ2-3; D: TRBD2; DNA: TGTGCCAGCAGTTACTCGAAAGCGGGAGGAGGCACAGATACGCAGTATTTT; CDR3: CASSYSKAGGGTDTQYF
V: TRBV20-1; size: .; J: TRBJ2-5; D: TRBD2; DNA: TGCAGTGCTAGATCTGTTCTAGCGGGGGTCCAAGAGACCCAGTACTTC; CDR3: CSARSVLAGVQETQYF
V: TRBV2; size: .; J: TRBJ1-5; D: .; DNA: TGTGCCAGCACATCACCTGCAGGGAAAACGGGTCAGCCCCAGCATTTT; CDR3: CASTSPAGKTGQPQHF
V: TRBV6-6; size: .; J: TRBJ1-5; D: .; DNA: TGTGCCAGCAGTTACTCCGCAGTCACCAATCAGCCCCAGCATTTT; CDR3: CASSYSAVTNQPQHF
V: TRBV12-3/TRBV12-4; size: .; J: TRBJ2-2; D: .; DNA: TGTGCCAGCAGCCGACGGGGGGAGCTGTTTTTT; CDR3: CASSRRGELFF
V: TRBV5-6; size: .; J: TRBJ2-1; D: TRBD2; DNA: TGTGCCAGCAGCTCGGGGACTAGCGGGAGAGCTGAGCAGTTCTTC; CDR3: CASSSGTSGRAEQFF
V: TRBV30; size: .; J: TRBJ2-1; D: .; DNA: TGTGCCTGGAGGCATAATGGGCTAGCCGGGGGTGAGCAGTTCTTC; CDR3: CAWRHNGLAGGEQFF
V: TRBV9; size: .; J: TRBJ2-3; D: .; DNA: TGTGCCAGCAGCGTGGCGGGGACTGAGCCGCAGTATTTT; CDR3: CASSVAGTEPQYF
V: TRBV5-6; size: .; J: TRBJ2-1; D: TRBD2; DNA: TGTGCCAGCAGCTTGAAACTGACTAGCGGGAAAAGATACAATGAGCAGTTCTTC; CDR3: CASSLKLTSGKRYNEQFF